The 27 T cell receptor beta chains reported below all come from one sample, sequenced in a study of cytomegalovirus exposure and HLA in healthy donors (dated by TCRdb to about 2017). The receptor library was made with the immunoSEQ multiplex PCR assay. The multiplex PCR relied on a mix of 60 forward primers for TCR Vbeta segments and 13 reverse primers for TCR Jbeta segments. This is the immuneACCESS table as TCRdb keeps it, with only in-frame sequences that have V and J called. A part of the clones is gone; compared with another copy, unresolved V genes explain less than half, and the rest is unexplained. In all, the sample holds roughly 140,000 clones, and about 75% of those were seen once. The ten largest clones capture 1.5% to 2% of the sample. Sample: PBMCs. The source of these receptors is a woman in her 30s in good health and CMV-seronegative.

The J gene is TRBJ1-1, the V gene TRBV2, with 8 bases aligning to TRBD1. V shed 6 bases, J shed 3 bases, and the junction held 3 bases outside the gene matches. The CDR3 is 13 amino acids. Germline CDR1 and CDR2: SNHLY and FYNNEI. The chain's CDR3 is CASRKTGDTEAFF. The CDR3 region has the DNA TGTGCCAGCAGGAAGACAGGGGACACTGAAGCTTTCTTT. Together with reference TRBV2 and TRBJ1-1, the CDR3 gives the full variable domain: EPEVTQTPSHQVTQMGQEVILRCVPISNHLYFYWYRQILGQKVEFLVSFYNNEISEKSEIFDDQFSVERPDGSNFTLKIRSTKLEDSAMYFCASRKTGDTEAFFGQGTRLTVV.

This clone came up a few times. J is TRBJ1-3 and V is TRBV21-1. TRBV21-1 has pseudogene status. The CDR3 loop spans 15 amino acids. In DNA form, the CDR3 reads TGTGCCAGCAGCAAAGGTAGCCTCTCTGGAAACACCATATATTTT. Amino acids: CASSKGSLSGNTIYF.

This clone was picked up one time. The rearrangement links TRBV19 to TRBJ1-2, with D possibly being TRBD1 (6 bases). The length of the CDR3 is 15 residues. V lost 2 bases and J 2 bases, leaving 12 bases between the germline ends. Germline V lookup: CDR1 LNHDA, CDR2 SQIVND (reference sequence). CDR3 coding DNA: TGTGCCAGTAGTATACCTACAGGGTCCAACTATGGCTACACCTTC. Protein sequence: CASSIPTGSNYGYTF. The full variable domain, its missing parts supplied by reference TRBV19 and TRBJ1-2, is DGGITQSPKYLFRKEGQNVTLSCEQNLNHDAMYWYRQDPGQGLRLIYYSQIVNDFQKGDIAEGYSVSREKKESFPLTVTSAQKNPTAFYLCASSIPTGSNYGYTFGSGTRLTVV.

V is TRBV19 and J is TRBJ1-1; 7 bases are shared with TRBD1. Germline trimming cut 1 base from V and 6 bases from J; bases unmatched to any gene: 2. The CDR3 contains 13 residues. Germline CDR1 is LNHDA and CDR2 is SQIVND (reference sequence). In nucleotides, the CDR3 is TGTGCCAGTAGTATAGGACAGGGCGCTGAAGCTTTCTTT. It codes for CASSIGQGAEAFF.

The genes are TRBV18 and TRBJ2-7, with D maybe TRBD1 (6 bases). The CDR3 is 16 residues long. V was clipped by 4 bases and J by 0 bases, with 16 bases between them. The germline CDR1 and CDR2 sequences are KGHSH and LQKENI. The CDR3 reads CASSLNQGLSSYEQYV. DNA for the CDR3: TGTGCCAGCTCACTTAATCAGGGGCTTTCCTCCTACGAGCAGTACGTC.

The J gene is TRBJ1-2, the V gene TRBV18; 7 bases fit TRBD1. The germline V gene has CDR1 KGHSH and CDR2 LQKENI. This CDR3 has 15 amino acids. Germline trimming cut 0 bases from V and 5 bases from J; bases unmatched to any gene: 6. As DNA, the CDR3 is TGTGCCAGCTCACCACCAGGACAGGAGACATATGGCTACACCTTC. This encodes CASSPPGQETYGYTF.

The rearrangement links TRBV27 to TRBJ1-1; D uncertain. V was trimmed by 2 bases and J by 4 bases, leaving 8 bases between them. The CDR3 totals 13 residues. Germline V CDR1 and CDR2: MNHEY, SMNVEV (reference sequence). DNA of the CDR3: TGTGCCAGCAGTTTACGGGTAGTCACTGAAGCTTTCTTT. This encodes CASSLRVVTEAFF.

The chain recombines TRBV16 with TRBJ1-5; D is ambiguous. Trimming stripped 4 bases from V and 4 bases from J, with 11 bases between. The CDR3 is made up of 14 amino acids. Germline V lookup: CDR1 KGHSY, CDR2 FQNENV. The CDR3 loop is CASSPSTGNQPQHF. The CDR3 coding sequence is TGTGCCAGCAGCCCATCTACGGGGAATCAGCCCCAGCATTTT.

For the CDR3, the DNA is TGCGCCAGCAGCTCCGGGACAGATAATTCACCCCTCCACTTT. This codes for CASSSGTDNSPLHF. The V gene is TRBV5-1, the J gene TRBJ1-6; 7 positions agree with TRBD1. With V trimmed by 3 bases and J by 5 bases, 2 bases remained unmatched. There are 14 residues in the CDR3. From germline, CDR1 is SGHRS and CDR2 YFSETQ.

This clone came up many times. The chain is built from TRBV30 and TRBJ1-3, with TRBD1 identical over 7 bases. The CDR3 covers 14 residues. Germline V gene data show CDR1 as GTSNPN and CDR2 as SVGIG (reference sequence). J gave up 5 bases and V 3 bases, and 7 bases lay outside the gene matches. CDR3 region: CAWRWGRGRNTIYF. Here the CDR3 DNA reads TGTGCCTGGAGGTGGGGCAGGGGGAGAAACACCATATATTTT. Drawing the rest from reference TRBV30 and TRBJ1-3, the complete variable domain is SQTIHQWPATLVQPVGSPLSLECTVEGTSNPNLYWYRQAAGRGLQLLFYSVGIGQISSEVPQNLSASRPQDRQFILSSKKLLLSDSGFYLCAWRWGRGRNTIYFGEGSWLTVV.

This clone was observed a handful of times. The CDR3 spells CASSLRKTSGTGNYEQYF. CDR3 sequence (DNA): TGTGCCAGCAGTTTACGCAAAACCTCCGGGACAGGGAACTACGAGCAGTACTTC. The chain combines TRBV28 with TRBJ2-7, with TRBD1 matching over 9 bases. V lost 2 bases, J lost 3 bases, and 14 bases stayed unmatched. Germline assignment: CDR1 MDHEN and CDR2 SYDVKM. The CDR3 loop spans 18 amino acids. The whole variable domain, remainder taken from reference TRBV28 and TRBJ2-7, is DVKVTQSSRYLVKRTGEKVFLECVQDMDHENMFWYRQDPGLGLRLIYFSYDVKMKEKGDIPEGYSVSREKKERFSLILESASTNQTSMYLCASSLRKTSGTGNYEQYFGPGTRLTVT.

The chain's CDR3 is CASSLGGQGTETQYF. The CDR3 DNA reads as TGCGCCAGCAGCTTGGGGGGTCAGGGGACAGAGACCCAGTACTTC. The chain joins TRBV5-1 to TRBJ2-5, with a tentative D call TRBD1 (6 bases). Germline assignment: CDR1 SGHRS and CDR2 YFSETQ. The V gene lost 0 bases and the J gene lost 4 bases, with 13 bases spanning the gap. This CDR3 has 15 residues.

J is TRBJ2-7 and V is TRBV6-5, with 8 bases fitting TRBD1. V dropped 6 bases and J dropped 6; count of bases not matched to a gene: 7. The CDR3 is 13 residues long. Germline V gives CDR1 MNHEY, CDR2 SVGAGI. CDR3 sequence (DNA): TGTGCCAGCAGCTACGGACAGGGAAGCGAGCAGTACGTC. This sequence encodes CASSYGQGSEQYV.

The J gene is TRBJ1-5, the V gene TRBV2; perhaps TRBD1 as D (6 bases). Germline CDR1 reads SNHLY; CDR2 reads FYNNEI. Trimming removed 7 bases at V and 4 bases at J, with 11 bases between. The CDR3 has 13 amino acids. CDR3 coding DNA: TGTGCCAGCACCGAAAGGGGGAATCAGCCCCAGCATTTT. It yields the protein CASTERGNQPQHF.

This clone occurred a few times. The gene calls are TRBV7-2 and TRBJ2-5; 8 nucleotides line up with TRBD2. V trimming: 2 bases; J trimming: 5 bases; junction bases outside the gene matches: 13. The CDR3 extends over 17 amino acids. Germline CDR1 SGHTA, CDR2 FQGNSA. The DNA for the CDR3 is TGTGCCAGCAGCTTAATTCGGGAGGGCCCGTTAGTGGAGACCCAGTACTTC. It yields the protein CASSLIREGPLVETQYF.

This clone has only a few counts. V usage is TRBV27 and J usage is TRBJ1-5; D is unclear. V shed 3 bases and J shed 4 bases, with 16 bases lying between them. The CDR3 runs to 16 residues. Germline V gene sequence: CDR1 MNHEY, CDR2 SMNVEV (reference sequence). CDR3 sequence reads: CASSFSGLPGNQPQHF. CDR3 DNA: TGTGCCAGCAGTTTCTCCGGGCTACCGGGGAATCAGCCCCAGCATTTT.

The gene calls are TRBV7-2 and TRBJ2-1; 8 bases fit TRBD2. Losses at the gene ends were 1 base for V and 7 bases for J; bases not matched to a gene: 9. The CDR3 length is 16 residues. Germline CDR1 and CDR2: SGHTA and FQGNSA. The CDR3 DNA is TGTGCCAGCAGCTTAGACAGCGGGAGAGGATGGAATGAGCAGTTCTTC. It specifies CASSLDSGRGWNEQFF.

This clone was counted between two and nine times. The CDR3 DNA reads TGCAGTGCTAGTACGGGCCGGGAGCAGTACGTC. Its translation: CSASTGREQYV. This sequence joins TRBV20-1 and TRBJ2-7; D unclear. Trimming left V 3 bases short and J 7 bases short, with 10 bases between. The CDR3 length is 11 residues. The germline gives CDR1 DFQATT, CDR2 SNEGSKA (reference sequence).

This sequence joins TRBV11-3 and TRBJ2-2; the match to TRBD2 covers 7 bases. Unmatched junction bases numbered 11, after V lost 4 bases and J lost 6 bases. Germline V gene lookup returns CDR1 SGHNT and CDR2 YENEEA. The CDR3 length is 16 residues. This CDR3 reads CASSSVVLARAGELFF. The DNA of the CDR3 is TGTGCCAGCAGCTCGGTCGTACTAGCGCGCGCCGGGGAGCTGTTTTTT.

The gene calls are TRBV12-1 and TRBJ1-1; the table's D call of TRBD1 was not tested on the DNA. TRBV12-1 is assigned pseudogene status. This CDR3 region has 13 residues. The CDR3 is CASSQTGGPEAFF. In DNA form, the CDR3 reads TGTGCCAGCAGCCAAACAGGGGGCCCTGAAGCTTTCTTT.

This clone has just a few counts. The chain uses TRBV7-9 and TRBJ2-1, with D maybe TRBD2 (6 bases). Germline V gene sequence: CDR1 SEHNR, CDR2 FQNEAQ (reference sequence). The CDR3 is made up of 12 amino acids. Deletions cut 5 bases from V and 7 bases from J, with 9 bases between. Here the CDR3 DNA reads TGTGCCAGCAGCGGCGGGATTAATGAGCAGTTCTTC. Translated, it gives CASSGGINEQFF.

This clone appeared a few times. The rearrangement uses TRBV11-2 and TRBJ2-3, with a possible D match to TRBD1 (7 bases). Germline V CDR1 and CDR2: SGHAT, FQNNGV. V was clipped by 2 bases and J by 5 bases, with 26 bases between them. The CDR3 is 19 residues long. DNA of the CDR3: TGTGCCAGCAGCTTAAGGGGGCCTTTGACTAGTCGATTTCTAGATACGCAGTATTTT. Amino acids: CASSLRGPLTSRFLDTQYF.

The chain is built from TRBV30 and TRBJ2-5; D call uncertain. The germline CDR1 and CDR2 sequences are GTSNPN and SVGIG (reference sequence). V was shortened by 2 bases and J by 14 bases, with 9 bases between the two germline ends. The CDR3 spans 9 residues. The CDR3 DNA reads as TGTGCCTGGAGTTTCCTCGTCTACTTC. Its protein is CAWSFLVYF.

This chain joins TRBV2 and TRBJ1-4; the match to TRBD1 covers 9 bases. Trimming at V came to 6 bases and at J to 8 bases, leaving 1 base not matched to a gene. CDR1 and CDR2 from the germline V gene are SNHLY and FYNNEI. This CDR3 comprises 12 residues. CDR3 residues: CASSGTGEKLFF. The DNA of the CDR3 is TGTGCCAGCAGCGGGACAGGGGAAAAACTGTTTTTT.

The gene calls are TRBV19 and TRBJ2-4; TRBD1 matches at 7 bases. Germline CDR1 LNHDA, CDR2 SQIVND (reference sequence). V shed 6 bases, J shed 0 bases, and the junction held 5 bases outside the gene matches. This CDR3 has 15 residues. In nucleotides, the CDR3 is TGTGCCAGTAGGGACAGGCGTCTAGCCAAAAACATTCAGTACTTC. Its translation is CASRDRRLAKNIQYF.

Only one count was recorded for this clone. The V and J genes are TRBV5-6 and TRBJ1-6; 11 bases fit TRBD1. Germline-derived CDR1 and CDR2 are SGHDT and YYEEEE. CDR3 size: 17 residues. The V and J ends lost 1 base and 6 bases, in that order; junction bases with no gene match: 6. The CDR3 is CASSLTGQGAVNSPLHF. CDR3 nucleotide sequence: TGTGCCAGCAGCTTGACAGGACAGGGGGCGGTTAATTCACCCCTCCACTTT. Filled out from reference TRBV5-6 and TRBJ1-6, the complete variable domain reads DAGVTQSPTHLIKTRGQQVTLRCSPKSGHDTVSWYQQALGQGPQFIFQYYEEEERQRGNFPDRFSGHQFPNYSSELNVNALLLGDSALYLCASSLTGQGAVNSPLHFGNGTRLTVT.

This clone was detected a few times. The chain employs TRBV5-1 and TRBJ2-7; D unclear. Looked up from germline, CDR1 is SGHRS and CDR2 is YFSETQ. The CDR3 runs 14 residues. Trimming took off 7 bases at V and 3 bases at J, with 17 bases between the two ends. This CDR3 reads CASPDDGVNYEQYV. The CDR3, as DNA: TGCGCCAGCCCAGATGATGGTGTGAACTACGAGCAGTACGTC.